The rows below give T cell receptor beta chains drawn from one sample of a study of blood T cells in healthy people across ages. Via MiXCR, TCRdb re-called the 5' RACE reads, giving one row per CDR3 protein. This sample has fewer than 700,000 distinct CDR3 sequences, with roughly 48% found just once. The sequenced sample was blood. These receptors all stem from an older man in good health. Both conserved end residues are part of each CDR3.

V gene	J gene	CDR3 length	CDR3 protein
TRBV7-2	TRBJ2-3	14	CAGSLEQRTDTQYF
TRBV7-7	TRBJ2-5	15	CASSPRGSSYNVQYF
TRBV5-1	TRBJ2-5	16	CASSPRSIGLGETQYF
TRBV24-1	TRBJ2-1	15	CATSEGRGPDNEQFF
TRBV7-2	TRBJ2-7	13	CASSRPGPNEQYF
TRBV4-1	TRBJ1-1	15	CASSQEGQGRSEAFF
TRBV7-2	TRBJ2-1	13	CASSFGPADEQFF
TRBV6-2/TRBV6-3	TRBJ2-3	13	CAGGLAGTDTQYF
TRBV6-5	TRBJ2-7	13	CATRTGVLYEQYF
TRBV7-9	TRBJ2-6	16	CASSLALGGPSNVLTF
TRBV5-5	TRBJ1-1	14	CASSLGGVETEAFF
TRBV10-1	TRBJ2-1	15	CASSDRYGHSNEQFF
TRBV18	TRBJ1-2	13	CASSPGQLDGYTF
TRBV14	TRBJ1-2	17	CASSLTGDSSTNYGYTF
TRBV14	TRBJ2-5	15	CASSQWSGVYNEQYF
TRBV5-1	TRBJ1-2	14	CAGSQEPDNYGYTF
TRBV11-2	TRBJ2-5	13	CASERLAGGEQYF
TRBV5-6	TRBJ1-1	14	CASSNSREYTEAFF
TRBV7-2	TRBJ2-7	12	CASSLLGYEQYF
TRBV7-2	TRBJ2-4	17	CASSFSTGRGTKNIQYF
TRBV7-9	TRBJ1-5	17	CASSLDGGTGGYQPQHF